The 9 T cell receptor beta chains below come from one sample, sequenced in a study of cytomegalovirus exposure and HLA in healthy donors. The PCR was carried out with 60 Vbeta primers and 13 Jbeta primers. The table came from immunoSEQ multiplex PCR; TCRdb's copy has only in-frame clones and leaves some out. The table records 120,000 or so clones, 70% to 85% of them present only once. Sequences were obtained from PBMCs. Receptor source: a human donor in good health.

This clone was counted once. The CDR3 is CASSVGTGGGNTIYF. The CDR3 nucleotides are TGTGCCAGCAGCGTAGGGACAGGGGGTGGAAACACCATATATTTT. This chain uses TRBV9 with TRBJ1-3, with TRBD1 matching 10 bases. The CDR3 runs to 15 residues. Germline CDR1 SGDLS, CDR2 YYNGEE. The J segment lost 3 bases and the V segment lost 0 bases, leaving 0 bases of the junction unmatched.

V and J are TRBV5-5 and TRBJ2-1, with TRBD2 matching over 7 bases. The CDR3 sequence is 16 residues long. With V trimmed by 4 bases and J by 1 base, 8 bases remained unmatched. CDR1 is SGHKS and CDR2 is YYEKEE in the germline V gene (reference sequence). CDR3 sequence (DNA): TGTGCCAGCAGCCCACTAGCGAGTTGGTCCTACAATGAGCAGTTCTTC. Amino acid sequence: CASSPLASWSYNEQFF.

This clone was counted once. The identical CDR3 is also encoded by other nucleotide sequences in the sample. The chain employs TRBV5-1 and TRBJ2-3, with 8 bases that match TRBD2. V gave up 4 bases and J gave up 5 bases; unmatched junction bases: 0. Looked up from germline, CDR1 is SGHRS and CDR2 is YFSETQ. This CDR3 region has 12 residues. CDR3 loop: CASSLAGDTQYF. The CDR3 DNA follows: TGCGCCAGCAGCCTAGCGGGAGATACGCAGTATTTT.

The rearrangement links TRBV6-1 to TRBJ2-6, with D possibly TRBD2 on 5 matching bases. V dropped 3 bases and J dropped 0 bases, with 6 bases sitting between them. CDR1 is MNHNS, CDR2 SASEGT, per germline. The length of the CDR3 is 15 residues. CDR3 amino acids: CASSEGSSGANVLTF. The CDR3 nucleotides read TGTGCCAGCAGTGAGGGGAGCTCTGGGGCCAACGTCCTGACTTTC.

This clone has a handful of counts. The chain is built from TRBV6-4 and TRBJ2-1; D is possibly TRBD1 (6 bases). The V and J ends lost 3 bases and 8 bases respectively, with 29 bases between them. Germline lookup yields CDR1 MRHNA and CDR2 SNTAGT. CDR3 length equals 19 residues. The CDR3 nucleotides read TGTGCCAGCAGTGAAGAGTTTTCTGGACCTGGGGGCCGCCGGGATGAGCAGTTCTTC. Translated, it gives CASSEEFSGPGGRRDEQFF.

The chain couples TRBV30 to TRBJ2-1; TRBD1 might be the D (6 bases). This CDR3 has 13 residues. V was clipped by 4 bases and J by 0 bases, with 7 bases between them. Germline V gene sequence: CDR1 GTSNPN, CDR2 SVGIG (reference sequence). The CDR3 nucleotides are TGTGCCTGGATGACAGGCTCCTACAATGAGCAGTTCTTC. It is translated as CAWMTGSYNEQFF.

Only one count was recorded for this clone. The rearrangement uses TRBV6-6 and TRBJ2-5; 10 positions agree with TRBD2. CDR3 length: 16 residues. Germline CDR1 is MNHNY and CDR2 is SVGAGI (reference sequence). Trimming at V came to 6 bases and at J to 1 base, leaving 8 bases not matched to a gene. CDR3 in DNA: TGTGCCAGCAGGACGCGAGCGGGAGGGCGCCAAGAGACCCAGTACTTC. It encodes CASRTRAGGRQETQYF.

As regards this clone: The junction does not match germline at one end; this may be a read error. The gene calls are TRBV5-1 and TRBJ2-7; 8 bases are shared with TRBD2. Germline CDR1 and CDR2: SGHRS and YFSETQ. This CDR3 contains 16 residues. CDR3 nucleotide sequence: TGCGCCAGCAACTTGCAACCAGCGGGAGACTCCTACGAGCAGTACTTC. It codes for CASNLQPAGDSYEQYF.

V gene TRBV4-2 combines with J gene TRBJ2-3; weak D call: TRBD2 (5 bases). Per germline, CDR1 LGHNA and CDR2 YNFKEQ. V was pared by 0 bases and J by 2 bases, with 9 bases between. The CDR3 totals 15 residues. The CDR3 DNA reads TGTGCCAGCAGCCAAGACCCCGGGGACACAGATACGCAGTATTTT. This encodes CASSQDPGDTDTQYF.